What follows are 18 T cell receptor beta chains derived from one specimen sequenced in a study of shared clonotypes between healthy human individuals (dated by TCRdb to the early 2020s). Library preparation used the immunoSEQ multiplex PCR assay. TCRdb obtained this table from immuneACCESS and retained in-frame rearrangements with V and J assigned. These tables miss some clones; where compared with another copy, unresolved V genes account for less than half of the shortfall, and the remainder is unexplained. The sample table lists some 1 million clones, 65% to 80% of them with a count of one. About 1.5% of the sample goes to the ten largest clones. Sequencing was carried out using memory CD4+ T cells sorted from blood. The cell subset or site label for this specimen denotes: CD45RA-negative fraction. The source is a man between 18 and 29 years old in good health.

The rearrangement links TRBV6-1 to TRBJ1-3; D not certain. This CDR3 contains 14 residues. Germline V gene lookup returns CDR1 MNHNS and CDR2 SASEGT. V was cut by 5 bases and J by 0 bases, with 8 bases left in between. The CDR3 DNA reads TGTGCCAGCAGTAATGGGAACTCTGGAAACACCATATATTTT. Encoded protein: CASSNGNSGNTIYF.

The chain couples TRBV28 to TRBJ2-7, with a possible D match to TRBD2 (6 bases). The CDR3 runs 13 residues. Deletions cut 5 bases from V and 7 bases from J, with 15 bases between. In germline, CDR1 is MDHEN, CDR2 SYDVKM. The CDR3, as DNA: TGTGCCAGCAGTGGGGGGATTCCTGGTGAGCAGTACTTC. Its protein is CASSGGIPGEQYF.

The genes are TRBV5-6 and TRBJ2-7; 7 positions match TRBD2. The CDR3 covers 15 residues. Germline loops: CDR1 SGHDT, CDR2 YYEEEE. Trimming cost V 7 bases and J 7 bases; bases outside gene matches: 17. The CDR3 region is CASFFVGGGPEEQYF. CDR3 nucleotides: TGTGCCAGCTTTTTTGTCGGGGGAGGGCCGGAGGAGCAGTACTTC.

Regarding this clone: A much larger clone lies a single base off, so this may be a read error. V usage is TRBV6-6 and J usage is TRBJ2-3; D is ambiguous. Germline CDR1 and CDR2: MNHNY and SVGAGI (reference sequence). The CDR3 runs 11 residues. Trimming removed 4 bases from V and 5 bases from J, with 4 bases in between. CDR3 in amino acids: CASSFGDTQYF. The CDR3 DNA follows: TGTGCCAGCAGTTTCGGAGATACGCAGTATTTT.

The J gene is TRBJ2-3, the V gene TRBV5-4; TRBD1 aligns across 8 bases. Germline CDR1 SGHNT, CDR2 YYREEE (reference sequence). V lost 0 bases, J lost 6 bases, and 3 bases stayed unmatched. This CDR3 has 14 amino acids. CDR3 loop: CASSLAGGGDTQYF. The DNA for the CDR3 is TGTGCCAGCAGCTTGGCAGGGGGCGGCGATACGCAGTATTTT.

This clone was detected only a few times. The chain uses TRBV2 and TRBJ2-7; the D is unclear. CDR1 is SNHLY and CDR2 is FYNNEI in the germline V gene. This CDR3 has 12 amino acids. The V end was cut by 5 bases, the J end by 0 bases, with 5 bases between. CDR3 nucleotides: TGTGCCAGCAGTATCCTCTCCTACGAGCAGTACTTC. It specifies CASSILSYEQYF.

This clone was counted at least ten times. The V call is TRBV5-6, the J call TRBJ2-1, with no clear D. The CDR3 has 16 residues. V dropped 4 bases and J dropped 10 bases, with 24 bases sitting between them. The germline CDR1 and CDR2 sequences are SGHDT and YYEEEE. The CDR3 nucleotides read TGTGCCAGCAGCCTCCCCGGGTCCGATCCCGCCGGGGAGCAGTTCTTC. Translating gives CASSLPGSDPAGEQFF.

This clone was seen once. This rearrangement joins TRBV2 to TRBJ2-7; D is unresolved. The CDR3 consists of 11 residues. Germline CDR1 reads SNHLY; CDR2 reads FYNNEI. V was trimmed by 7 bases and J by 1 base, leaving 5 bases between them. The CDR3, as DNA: TGTGCCAGCACATCTTCCTACGAGCAGTACTTC. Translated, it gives CASTSSYEQYF.

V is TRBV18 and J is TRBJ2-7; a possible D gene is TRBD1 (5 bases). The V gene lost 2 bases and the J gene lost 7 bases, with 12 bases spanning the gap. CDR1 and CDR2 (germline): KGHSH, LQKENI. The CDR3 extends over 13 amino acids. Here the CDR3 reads CASSPNQGGEQYF. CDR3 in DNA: TGTGCCAGCTCACCAAACCAGGGTGGGGAGCAGTACTTC.

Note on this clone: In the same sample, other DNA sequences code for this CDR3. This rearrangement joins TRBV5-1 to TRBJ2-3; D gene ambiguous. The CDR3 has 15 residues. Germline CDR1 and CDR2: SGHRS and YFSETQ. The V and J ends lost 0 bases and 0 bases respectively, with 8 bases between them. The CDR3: CASSLASASTDTQYF. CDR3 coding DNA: TGCGCCAGCAGCTTGGCGTCGGCTAGCACAGATACGCAGTATTTT.

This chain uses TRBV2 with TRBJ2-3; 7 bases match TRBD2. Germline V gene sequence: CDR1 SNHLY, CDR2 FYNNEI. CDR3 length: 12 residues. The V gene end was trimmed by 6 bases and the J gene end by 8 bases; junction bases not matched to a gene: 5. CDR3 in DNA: TGTGCCAGCAGGGAACCGGGAGGTACGCAGTATTTT. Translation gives CASREPGGTQYF.

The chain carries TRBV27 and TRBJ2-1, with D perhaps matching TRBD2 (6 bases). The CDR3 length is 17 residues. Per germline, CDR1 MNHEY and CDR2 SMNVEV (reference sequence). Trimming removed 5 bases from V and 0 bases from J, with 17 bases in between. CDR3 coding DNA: TGTGCCAGCAGTCCCCGCCAAGTAGCGGACTCCTACAATGAGCAGTTCTTC. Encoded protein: CASSPRQVADSYNEQFF.

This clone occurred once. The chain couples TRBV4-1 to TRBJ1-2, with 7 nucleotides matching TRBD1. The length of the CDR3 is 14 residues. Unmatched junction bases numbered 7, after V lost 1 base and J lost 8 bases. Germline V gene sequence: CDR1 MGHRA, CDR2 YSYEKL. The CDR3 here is CASSQAAGGVGYTF. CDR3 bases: TGCGCCAGCAGCCAAGCCGCAGGGGGAGTAGGCTACACCTTC.

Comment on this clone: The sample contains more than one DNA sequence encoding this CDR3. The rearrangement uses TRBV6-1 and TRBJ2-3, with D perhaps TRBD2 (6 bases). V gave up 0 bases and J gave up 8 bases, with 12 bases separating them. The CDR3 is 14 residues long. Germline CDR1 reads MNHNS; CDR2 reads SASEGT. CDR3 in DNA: TGTGCCAGCAGTGAAGCTGGCGGGAAAGGTACGCAGTATTTT. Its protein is CASSEAGGKGTQYF.

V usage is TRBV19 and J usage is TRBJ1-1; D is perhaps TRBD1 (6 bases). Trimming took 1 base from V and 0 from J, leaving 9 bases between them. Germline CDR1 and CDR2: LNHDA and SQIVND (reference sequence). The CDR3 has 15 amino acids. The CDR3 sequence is CASSIGRQVNTEAFF. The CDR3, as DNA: TGTGCCAGTAGTATAGGGCGACAGGTGAACACTGAAGCTTTCTTT.

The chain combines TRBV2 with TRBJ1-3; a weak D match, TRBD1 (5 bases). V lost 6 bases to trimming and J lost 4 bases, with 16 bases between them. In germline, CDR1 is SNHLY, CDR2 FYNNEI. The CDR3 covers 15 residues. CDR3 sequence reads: CASSHEQVSGNTIYF. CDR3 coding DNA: TGTGCCAGCAGCCACGAACAGGTGTCAGGAAACACCATATATTTT.

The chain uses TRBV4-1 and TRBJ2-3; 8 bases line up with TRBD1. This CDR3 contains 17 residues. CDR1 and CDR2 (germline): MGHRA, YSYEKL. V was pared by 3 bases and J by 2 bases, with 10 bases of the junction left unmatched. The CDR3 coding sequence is TGCGCCAGCAGCCATTTGGGAAGGGACAGGACCACAGATACGCAGTATTTT. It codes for CASSHLGRDRTTDTQYF.

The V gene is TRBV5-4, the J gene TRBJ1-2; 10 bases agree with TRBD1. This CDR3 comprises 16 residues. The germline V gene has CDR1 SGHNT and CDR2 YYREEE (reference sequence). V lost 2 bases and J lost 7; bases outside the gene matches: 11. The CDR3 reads CASSFVPGTGEVGYTF. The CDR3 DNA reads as TGTGCCAGCAGCTTCGTCCCCGGGACAGGGGAAGTTGGCTACACCTTC.